This T cell receptor (beta chain) was observed in a study of T cell responses to AZD1222 COVID-19 vaccine. Findings of the study overall: No repertoire was sampled before or during the peak T cell response, only after it. Donors were chiefly white British, with a greater number of females, and clonal diversity was perhaps underestimated.

V lost 2 bases, J lost 6 bases, and 7 bases stayed unmatched. CDR3 length equals 14 residues. Germline assignment: CDR1 GTSNPN and CDR2 SVGIG (reference sequence). In regard to this clone: Antigen specificity is unknown.

Sequencing used immunoSEQ multiplex PCR; TCRdb keeps in-frame clones, though not all of them. This table holds over 130,000 clones, approximately 89% found once. The TCR originated in an adult in good health. The sample here was peripheral blood, taken on day 0 of AZD1222 vaccination. V gene TRBV30 combines with J gene TRBJ2-7, with 10 bases fitting TRBD2. The CDR3 protein is CAWSPGIAGGEQYF. The CDR3 DNA is TGTGCCTGGAGTCCTGGAATAGCGGGGGGCGAGCAGTACTTC.